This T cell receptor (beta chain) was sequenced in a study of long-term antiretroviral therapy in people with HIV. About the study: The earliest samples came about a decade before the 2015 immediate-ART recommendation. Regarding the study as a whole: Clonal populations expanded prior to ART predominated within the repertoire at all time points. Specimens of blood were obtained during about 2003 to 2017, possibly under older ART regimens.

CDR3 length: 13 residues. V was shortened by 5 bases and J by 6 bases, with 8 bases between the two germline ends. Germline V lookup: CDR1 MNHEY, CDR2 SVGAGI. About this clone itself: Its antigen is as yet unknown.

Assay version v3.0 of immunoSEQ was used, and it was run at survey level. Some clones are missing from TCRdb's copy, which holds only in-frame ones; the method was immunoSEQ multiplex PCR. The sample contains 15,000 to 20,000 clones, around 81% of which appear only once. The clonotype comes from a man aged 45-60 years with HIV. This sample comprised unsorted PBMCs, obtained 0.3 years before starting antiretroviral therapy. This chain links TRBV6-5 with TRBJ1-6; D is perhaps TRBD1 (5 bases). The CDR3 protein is CASSRGTNSPLHF. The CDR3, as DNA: TGTGCCAGCAGTCGGGGCACTAATTCACCCCTCCACTTT.